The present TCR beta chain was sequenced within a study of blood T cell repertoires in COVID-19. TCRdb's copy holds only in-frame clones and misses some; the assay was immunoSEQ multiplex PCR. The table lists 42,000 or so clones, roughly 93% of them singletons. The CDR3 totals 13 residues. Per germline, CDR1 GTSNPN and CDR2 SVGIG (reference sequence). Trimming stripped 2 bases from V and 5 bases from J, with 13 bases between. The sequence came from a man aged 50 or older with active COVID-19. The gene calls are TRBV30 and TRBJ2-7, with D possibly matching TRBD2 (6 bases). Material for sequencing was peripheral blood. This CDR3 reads CAWSPGASDEQYF. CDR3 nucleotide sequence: TGTGCCTGGAGTCCGGGAGCCTCTGACGAGCAGTACTTC.